Below are 20 T cell receptor beta chains sequenced from a single sample in a study of CD8 T cells in ankylosing spondylitis. One entry per CDR3 protein, called by TCRdb with MiXCR from the 5' RACE reads. Here the sample spans around 130,000 distinct CDR3 sequences, 6% to 8.5% being singletons. Sequenced input: blood, either unsorted or a sorted T cell fraction (not recorded which). The receptors originated from a male donor with ankylosing spondylitis or in good health (not recorded which).

The sample holds a few counts of this clonotype. The chain carries TRBV7-3 and TRBJ1-3; no reliable D call. Trimming took 5 bases from V and 7 from J, leaving 12 bases between them. Germline CDR1 SGHTA, CDR2 FQGTGA. The CDR3 spans 13 residues. CDR3 nucleotide sequence: TGTGCCAGCAGCCTCGGTCCGGGGAACACCATATATTTT. Its protein product is CASSLGPGNTIYF.

This clonotype was seen many times. This rearrangement joins TRBV29-1 to TRBJ1-2; no clear D. The CDR3 runs 11 residues. The V end lost 3 bases, the J end lost 2 bases, and 4 bases lay between the germline ends. Germline-derived CDR1 and CDR2 are SQVTM and ANQGSEA. CDR3 sequence (DNA): TGCAGCGTTGAGGAGAACTATGGCTACACCTTC. Protein: CSVEENYGYTF.

This clonotype was recorded at least ten times. The chain recombines TRBV5-1 with TRBJ1-1; D perhaps matches TRBD1 (6 bases). This CDR3 has 15 amino acids. The V and J ends lost 4 bases and 1 base respectively, with 14 bases between them. CDR1 is SGHRS, CDR2 YFSETQ, per germline. CDR3 sequence reads: CASSPTGTQNTEAFF. Here the CDR3 DNA reads TGCGCCAGCAGCCCTACCGGGACACAGAACACTGAAGCTTTCTTT.

This clonotype occurred many times. The gene calls are TRBV29-1 and TRBJ2-1; D remains unclear. Germline lookup yields CDR1 SQVTM and CDR2 ANQGSEA. The CDR3 consists of 12 residues. V was shortened by 3 bases and J by 8 bases, with 11 bases between the two germline ends. CDR3 in amino acids: CSVETWFDEQFF. The CDR3 bases are TGCAGCGTTGAGACCTGGTTCGATGAGCAGTTCTTC.

This clonotype was detected ten times or more. The chain is built from TRBV6-1 and TRBJ2-3; D not resolved. The germline V gene encodes CDR1 MNHNS and CDR2 SASEGT. This CDR3 is built from 15 residues. Between the trimmed V and J ends, which lost 1 base and 6 bases, there was a span of 14 bases. CDR3 residues: CASSEEGSKVDTQYF. The CDR3 DNA is TGTGCCAGCAGTGAAGAGGGTAGTAAGGTGGATACGCAGTATTTT.

There are many counts of this clonotype. This chain connects TRBV20-1 to TRBJ2-7, with 11 positions matching TRBD1. From germline, CDR1 is DFQATT and CDR2 SNEGSKA (reference sequence). CDR3 length: 13 amino acids. J lost 2 bases, V lost 5 bases, and 2 bases had no gene match. CDR3 sequence: CSASGQGAYEQYF. The DNA for the CDR3 is TGCAGTGCTTCGGGACAGGGGGCCTACGAGCAGTACTTC.

This clonotype was detected only a few times. The rearrangement joins TRBV18 to TRBJ2-6; 7 bases line up with TRBD1. The germline gives CDR1 KGHSH, CDR2 LQKENI. J was trimmed by 0 bases and V by 6 bases; bases with no gene match: 5. The CDR3 totals 16 residues. The DNA for the CDR3 is TGTGCCAGCTCGCCAACAGGGGTCTCTGGGGCCAACGTCCTGACTTTC. This gives the protein CASSPTGVSGANVLTF.

Many counts were recorded for this clonotype. The chain combines TRBV20-1 with TRBJ2-2; weak D call: TRBD2 (7 bases). The germline gives CDR1 DFQATT, CDR2 SNEGSKA (reference sequence). The V end was cut by 6 bases, the J end by 5 bases, with 16 bases between. The CDR3 contains 14 residues. The CDR3 spells CSAEGEGRTGELFF. DNA for the CDR3: TGCAGTGCCGAGGGGGAGGGACGGACCGGGGAGCTGTTTTTT.

V gene TRBV29-1 combines with J gene TRBJ2-4; D possibly corresponds to TRBD2 (7 bases). V lost 7 bases to trimming and J lost 5 bases, with 9 bases between them. CDR3 size: 11 residues. From germline, CDR1 is SQVTM and CDR2 ANQGSEA. CDR3 protein: CSEGGENIQYF. The CDR3 DNA reads TGCAGCGAAGGGGGGGAAAACATTCAGTACTTC.

This clonotype was counted ten times or more. CDR3 nucleotides: TGTGCCAGCGGAGGATCTGCCCTTTCCGGGGAGCTGTTTTTT. Encoded protein: CASGGSALSGELFF. This rearrangement joins TRBV2 to TRBJ2-2; tentatively, D is TRBD2 (5 bases). Trimming cost V 8 bases and J 6 bases, with 16 bases left between them. The CDR3 runs 14 residues. Germline CDR1 reads SNHLY; CDR2 reads FYNNEI.

The table lists this clonotype with many counts. The chain carries TRBV27 and TRBJ1-2; D is unresolved. Trimming stripped 3 bases from V and 10 bases from J, with 12 bases between. CDR3 length: 12 residues. Germline CDR1 and CDR2: MNHEY and SMNVEV (reference sequence). The DNA of the CDR3 is TGTGCCAGCAGTTTCCGAGGGAATCACTACACCTTC. It is translated as CASSFRGNHYTF.

This clonotype was found many times. V and J are TRBV12-3 or TRBV12-4 and TRBJ1-6; D is undetermined. Trimming removed 5 bases from V and 5 bases from J, with 7 bases in between. The CDR3 has 13 amino acids. The CDR3 nucleotides are TGTGCCAGCAGTAATAAGCATAATTCACCCCTCCACTTT. Encoded protein: CASSNKHNSPLHF.

V is TRBV5-1 and J is TRBJ2-5, with D perhaps TRBD1 or TRBD2 (5 bases each). V was trimmed by 5 bases and J by 2 bases, leaving 10 bases between them. This CDR3 comprises 13 residues. CDR1 SGHRS and CDR2 YFSETQ come from the germline V gene. The CDR3 here is CASSRGGQETQYF. Written as DNA, the CDR3 is TGCGCCAGCAGTCGGGGCGGGCAAGAGACCCAGTACTTC.

Many counts were recorded for this clonotype. V gene TRBV19 combines with J gene TRBJ2-3; D remains ambiguous. This CDR3 spans 11 amino acids. V was pared by 1 base and J by 5 bases, with 1 base between. CDR1 is LNHDA, CDR2 SQIVND, per germline (reference sequence). CDR3 coding DNA: TGTGCCAGTAGTATAGTAGATACGCAGTATTTT. This gives the protein CASSIVDTQYF.

The table lists this clonotype with many counts. The genes are TRBV5-1 and TRBJ2-2; 7 bases map to TRBD1. V was pared by 3 bases and J by 1 base, with 3 bases of the junction left unmatched. Germline CDR1 reads SGHRS; CDR2 reads YFSETQ. The CDR3 has 15 residues. This CDR3 reads CASSSNRGNTGELFF. As DNA, the CDR3 is TGCGCCAGCAGCTCCAACAGGGGGAACACCGGGGAGCTGTTTTTT.

This clonotype was detected ten times or more. The V call is TRBV28, the J call TRBJ2-2, with 14 bases lining up with TRBD2. The ends lost 1 base at V and 9 bases at J; junction bases unmatched: 13. This CDR3 spans 19 amino acids. The germline gives CDR1 MDHEN, CDR2 SYDVKM. The CDR3 coding sequence is TGTGCCAGCAGTTTATCGAGACTAGCGGGAGGGCGCATTGGTCGGGAGCTGTTTTTT. This translates into CASSLSRLAGGRIGRELFF.

This clonotype showed up many times. The DNA for the CDR3 is TGCAGTGCTAGAGTTGGGGCCTCCATGAACACTGAAGCTTTCTTT. It translates to CSARVGASMNTEAFF. The chain joins TRBV20-1 to TRBJ1-1, with TRBD1 as a possible D gene (5 bases). Trimming shortened V by 1 base and J by 0 bases, and 12 bases separated the two germline ends. The CDR3 extends over 15 amino acids. Germline CDR1 and CDR2: DFQATT and SNEGSKA (reference sequence).

This clonotype has a count of ten or more. The chain has TRBV12-3 or TRBV12-4 and TRBJ2-2; D uncertain. The CDR3 consists of 12 residues. Trimming took 6 bases from V and 3 from J, leaving 5 bases between them. The CDR3 loop reads CASSKDTGELFF. CDR3 DNA: TGTGCCAGCAGCAAGGACACCGGGGAGCTGTTTTTT.

This clonotype was seen many times. The J gene is TRBJ1-1, the V gene TRBV29-1; possibly TRBD1 for D (5 bases). This CDR3 spans 10 amino acids. Trimming removed 6 bases from V and 5 bases from J, with 7 bases in between. CDR1 SQVTM and CDR2 ANQGSEA come from the germline V gene. CDR3 bases: TGCAGCGTCGGGGGGACTGAAGCTTTCTTT. It is translated as CSVGGTEAFF.

This clonotype was observed at least ten times. V usage is TRBV5-1 and J usage is TRBJ1-1; D remains unclear. Germline assignment: CDR1 SGHRS and CDR2 YFSETQ. This CDR3 has 13 amino acids. The V gene lost 4 bases and the J gene lost 5 bases, with 12 bases spanning the gap. CDR3 in DNA: TGCGCCAGCAGCCTCCGGGGTATTACTGAAGCTTTCTTT. It encodes CASSLRGITEAFF.